These 10 T cell receptor beta chains came from one sample sequenced in a study of blood T cell repertoires in COVID-19. Clones were sequenced by immunoSEQ multiplex PCR, and TCRdb holds only the in-frame ones, with some missing. This sample has over 250,000 clones, with over 75% found just once. The material sequenced was peripheral blood. All receptors derive from a woman aged 45-59 years with acute or convalescent COVID-19.

This chain joins TRBV6-1 and TRBJ1-3; TRBD1 aligns across 9 bases. Trimming took 4 bases from V and 2 from J; bases not matched to a gene: 6. Germline V CDR1 and CDR2: MNHNS, SASEGT. This CDR3 contains 16 residues. CDR3 loop: CASSGNRGLAGNTIYF. CDR3 coding DNA: TGTGCCAGCAGTGGCAACAGGGGGCTAGCTGGAAACACCATATATTTT.

This clone came up once. The rearrangement joins TRBV19 to TRBJ2-1, with TRBD2 matching 13 bases. The CDR3 consists of 15 residues. The trim removed 5 bases at V and 9 bases at J, leaving 7 bases unmatched. Germline V gene lookup returns CDR1 LNHDA and CDR2 SQIVND (reference sequence). CDR3: CASSPRTSGSAEQFF. The CDR3 DNA follows: TGTGCCAGTAGTCCCCGGACTAGCGGGAGTGCTGAGCAGTTCTTC.

The V call is TRBV27, the J call TRBJ1-2, with 7 bases aligning to TRBD1. Germline CDR1 and CDR2: MNHEY and SMNVEV (reference sequence). This CDR3 contains 13 residues. The V and J ends lost 3 bases and 4 bases, in that order; junction bases with no gene match: 2. CDR3 protein: CASSFEGAYGYTF. In DNA, the CDR3 is TGTGCCAGCAGTTTCGAGGGGGCCTATGGCTACACCTTC.

The J gene is TRBJ2-1, the V gene TRBV30; D may be TRBD2 (6 bases). Trimming pared 5 bases from V and 11 bases from J, leaving 13 bases between. This CDR3 comprises 11 residues. Germline CDR1 is GTSNPN and CDR2 is SVGIG (reference sequence). The CDR3 loop reads CAWGTGWKQFF. CDR3 sequence (DNA): TGTGCCTGGGGGACTGGTTGGAAGCAGTTCTTC.

The rearrangement links TRBV6-5 to TRBJ1-2; 7 nucleotides agree with TRBD1. The germline V gene encodes CDR1 MNHEY and CDR2 SVGAGI. The CDR3 length is 16 residues. The V and J ends lost 0 bases and 8 bases, in that order; junction bases with no gene match: 12. CDR3 nucleotide sequence: TGTGCCAGCAGTTACTCGAACAACCGACAGGGAAGGGGCTACACCTTC. Encoded protein: CASSYSNNRQGRGYTF.

The CDR3 loop is CASSYPTGARQGSTDTQYF. The CDR3 region has the DNA TGTGCCAGCAGTTACCCAACCGGCGCAAGACAGGGAAGCACAGATACGCAGTATTTT. This chain links TRBV6-2 or TRBV6-3 with TRBJ2-3, with 7 bases lining up with TRBD1. V was pared by 2 bases and J by 0 bases, with 14 bases of the junction left unmatched. CDR3 length: 19 residues. Germline V gene lookup returns CDR1 MNHEY and CDR2 SVGEGT.

The CDR3 DNA reads as TGTGCCAGCAGCTTAGAACGGGGGATAGGTCAGCCCCAGCATTTT. Amino acids: CASSLERGIGQPQHF. The rearrangement links TRBV7-8 to TRBJ1-5; a weak D match, TRBD1 (5 bases). There are 15 residues in the CDR3. V lost 1 base and J lost 6, with 13 bases in between. CDR1 and CDR2 (germline): SGHVS, FQNEAQ.

This clone was detected only once. The J gene is TRBJ1-5, the V gene TRBV9, with D unclear. V lost 0 bases and J lost 0, with 7 bases in between. Germline CDR1 and CDR2: SGDLS and YYNGEE. The CDR3 runs 15 residues. Here the CDR3 reads CASSVDVDSNQPQHF. In nucleotides, the CDR3 is TGTGCCAGCAGCGTAGATGTAGATAGCAATCAGCCCCAGCATTTT.

This clone has a single count. The chain links TRBV6-5 to TRBJ2-5; D might be TRBD2 (5 bases). The germline V gene has CDR1 MNHEY and CDR2 SVGAGI. This CDR3 comprises 14 residues. V was trimmed by 0 bases and J by 5 bases, leaving 10 bases between them. CDR3: CASSYSLAWETQYF. The CDR3 region has the DNA TGTGCCAGCAGTTACTCGTTAGCGTGGGAGACCCAGTACTTC.

This chain joins TRBV6-5 and TRBJ1-1; D gene unclear. V was shortened by 4 bases and J by 3 bases, with 3 bases between the two germline ends. The CDR3 loop spans 11 amino acids. CDR1 and CDR2 (germline): MNHEY, SVGAGI. This CDR3 is CASSSYTEAFF. DNA of the CDR3: TGTGCCAGCAGTTCTTACACTGAAGCTTTCTTT.